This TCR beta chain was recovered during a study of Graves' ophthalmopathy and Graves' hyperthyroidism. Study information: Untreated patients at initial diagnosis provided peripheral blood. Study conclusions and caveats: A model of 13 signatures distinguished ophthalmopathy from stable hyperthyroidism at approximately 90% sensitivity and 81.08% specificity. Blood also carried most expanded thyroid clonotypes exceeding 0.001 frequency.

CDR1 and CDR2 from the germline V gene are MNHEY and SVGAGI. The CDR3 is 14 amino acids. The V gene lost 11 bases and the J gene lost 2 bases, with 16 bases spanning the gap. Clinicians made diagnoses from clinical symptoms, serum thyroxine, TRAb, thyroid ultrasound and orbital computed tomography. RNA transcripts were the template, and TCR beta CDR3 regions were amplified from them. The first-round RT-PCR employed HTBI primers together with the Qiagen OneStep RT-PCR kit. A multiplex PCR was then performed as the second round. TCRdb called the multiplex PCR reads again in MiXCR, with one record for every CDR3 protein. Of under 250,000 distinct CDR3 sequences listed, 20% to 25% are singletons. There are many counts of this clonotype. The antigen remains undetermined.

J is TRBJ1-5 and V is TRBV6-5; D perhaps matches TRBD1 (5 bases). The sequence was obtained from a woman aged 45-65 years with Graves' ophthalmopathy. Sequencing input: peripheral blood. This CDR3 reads CAVGGGWGNQPQHF. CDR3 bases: TGTGCCGTCGGGGGTGGGTGGGGCAATCAGCCCCAGCATTTT.